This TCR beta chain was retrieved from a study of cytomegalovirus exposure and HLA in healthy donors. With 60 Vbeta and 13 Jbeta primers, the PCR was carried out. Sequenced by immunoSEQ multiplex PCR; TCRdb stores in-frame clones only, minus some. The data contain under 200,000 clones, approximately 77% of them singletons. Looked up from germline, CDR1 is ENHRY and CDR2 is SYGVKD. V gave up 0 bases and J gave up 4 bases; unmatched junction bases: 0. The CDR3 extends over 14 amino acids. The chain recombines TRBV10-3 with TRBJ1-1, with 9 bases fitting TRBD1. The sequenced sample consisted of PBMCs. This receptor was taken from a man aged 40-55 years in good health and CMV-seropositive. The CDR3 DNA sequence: TGTGCCATCAGTGAGTCGACAGGGGGCACTGAAGCTTTCTTT. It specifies CAISESTGGTEAFF.